This T cell receptor (beta chain) came from a study of beta chain features in type 1 diabetes. CDR1 is LGHNA and CDR2 is YNFKEQ in the germline V gene. Trimming removed 4 bases from V and 0 bases from J, with 7 bases in between. The CDR3 has 15 amino acids. This clone came up a few times. Expressed TCRB transcripts were sequenced because the entire RNA isolate underwent reverse transcription. Method: immunoSEQ multiplex PCR; TCRdb's copy keeps in-frame clones and lacks some. The profile shows some 900,000 clones, 15% to 20% of them singletons. V gene TRBV4-2 combines with J gene TRBJ2-6; D gene unclear. This receptor was taken from a woman aged 18-35 years in good health. Input material: naive CD4+ T cells from blood. The CDR3 loop reads CASSLGHSGANVLTF. Written as DNA, the CDR3 is TGTGCCAGCAGCCTAGGCCACTCTGGGGCCAACGTCCTGACTTTC.